This T cell receptor beta chain was obtained from a study of blood T cell repertoires in COVID-19. The protocol was immunoSEQ multiplex PCR, while the TCRdb copy is restricted to in-frame clones and leaves out a portion. Here the sample spans 300,000 or so clones, about 89% being singletons. J gave up 3 bases and V 5 bases, and 9 bases lay outside the gene matches. The CDR3 length is 17 residues. Germline V gives CDR1 SGHAT, CDR2 FQNNGV. The chain combines TRBV11-2 with TRBJ2-2; TRBD2 matches 10 bases. The sample was peripheral blood. This receptor was identified in a young woman with COVID-19, enrolled during active disease. The CDR3 sequence: CASSRRTSGTYTGELFF. CDR3 in DNA: TGTGCCAGCAGCCGGAGGACTAGCGGTACCTACACCGGGGAGCTGTTTTTT.